The sequence of this T cell receptor (beta chain) was determined in a study of T cells in Graves' hyperthyroidism and ophthalmopathy. Study conclusions and caveats: Model-based prediction identified ophthalmopathy a median 6.5 months prior to its onset.

Trimming took off 3 bases at V and 8 bases at J, with 16 bases between the two ends. CDR3 length: 13 amino acids. Germline lookup yields CDR1 GTSNPN and CDR2 SVGIG (reference sequence). TCR beta CDR3 sequences were amplified from RNA transcripts. A set of HTBI primers served as the primers for a first-round RT-PCR of the TCR CDR3. TCRdb reprocessed the multiplex PCR reads via MiXCR and lists one record per CDR3 protein. This table has fewer than 650,000 distinct CDR3 sequences, over 11% appearing once. This clonotype was recorded many times. Its antigen is not known. Exclusion of a patient resulted from uncontrolled infection, other autoimmune disease, pregnancy or lactation.

Sequenced input: blood. This clonotype was sampled from a woman in her thirties with Graves' hyperthyroidism that later progressed to Graves' ophthalmopathy. The chain combines TRBV30 with TRBJ1-2, with unresolved D. For the CDR3, the DNA is TGTGCCTGGAGCATAGGGCTCCTCGGAGGCTACACCTTC. Its translation is CAWSIGLLGGYTF.